This is a list of T cell receptor beta chains from one sample in a study of shared clonotypes between healthy human individuals. Generated by immunoSEQ multiplex PCR, the TCRdb table keeps only in-frame clones and is missing some. Of approximately 640,000 clones listed, roughly 91% are singletons. Sequencing input: memory CD8+ T cells from PBMCs. The receptors derive from a man between 18 and 35 years old in good health. Some clones in this sample may be carry-over from other donors' samples. The CDR3 runs from the conserved cysteine through the conserved F or W. A D gene is named only where the DNA matches it firmly. Size tells how often a clone was seen (once, few, many) or the class of an expanded clone, and some rows leave it out.

D	V	size	J	length	CDR3	DNA
-	TRBV28	-	TRBJ1-3	16	CASSRRGGPTGNTIYF	TGTGCCAGCAGCCGCCGGGGGGGGCCCACTGGAAACACCATATATTTT
-	TRBV6-5	-	TRBJ2-3	15	CASSSSGSGADTQYF	TGTGCCAGCAGTTCCTCCGGGAGTGGGGCAGATACGCAGTATTTT
-	TRBV5-8	-	TRBJ1-3	13	CASSLDLGNTIYF	TGTGCCAGCAGCTTGGATCTCGGAAACACCATATATTTT
-	TRBV27	-	TRBJ1-4	15	CASSLSDRFNEKLFF	TGTGCCAGCAGTTTATCCGACAGATTTAATGAAAAACTGTTTTTT
-	TRBV28	-	TRBJ1-1	14	CASSSAGFGAEAFF	TGTGCCAGCAGTTCCGCGGGGTTTGGTGCTGAAGCTTTCTTT
-	TRBV28	-	TRBJ2-7	11	CASSLSPEQYF	TGTGCCAGCAGTTTATCACCCGAGCAGTACTTC
TRBD2	TRBV28	-	TRBJ2-7	14	CASSSVGGGYEQYF	TGTGCCAGCAGTTCGGTCGGGGGGGGCTACGAGCAGTACTTC
TRBD2	TRBV7-2	-	TRBJ2-3	16	CASSPIAGVTTDTQYF	TGTGCCAGCAGCCCCATAGCGGGAGTTACGACAGATACGCAGTATTTT
-	TRBV4-1	-	TRBJ1-1	16	CASSLKIGPMNTEAFF	TGCGCCAGCAGCCTAAAGATAGGTCCTATGAACACTGAAGCTTTCTTT
TRBD2	TRBV28	once	TRBJ2-1	15	CASSLVWEGPNEQFF	TGTGCCAGCAGTTTAGTGTGGGAGGGCCCCAATGAGCAGTTCTTC
-	TRBV6-5	-	TRBJ1-1	13	CASRIRVNTEAFF	TGTGCCAGCAGAATAAGAGTGAACACTGAAGCTTTCTTT
TRBD1	TRBV15	once	TRBJ1-2	15	CATSSTLTGREGYTF	TGTGCCACCAGCAGCACTTTGACAGGGCGAGAGGGCTACACCTTC
-	TRBV28	-	TRBJ1-5	15	CASSSMGLLGQPQHF	TGTGCCAGCAGTTCGATGGGTTTATTGGGGCAGCCCCAGCATTTT
TRBD1	TRBV12-5	many	TRBJ1-5	17	CASGLVLQGQFNQPQHF	TGTGCTAGTGGTTTGGTACTCCAGGGACAGTTCAATCAGCCCCAGCATTTT
TRBD1	TRBV10-3	-	TRBJ1-1	14	CAISEGPGTAEAFF	TGTGCCATCAGTGAGGGACCCGGGACAGCCGAAGCTTTCTTT
-	TRBV7-3	-	TRBJ2-5	14	CASSSPGLTETQYF	TGTGCCAGCAGCTCCCCCGGGCTAACGGAGACCCAGTACTTC
TRBD1	TRBV4-1	-	TRBJ2-1	16	CASSHSGQGALDEQFF	TGCGCCAGCAGCCACTCCGGACAGGGGGCTTTGGATGAGCAGTTCTTC
-	TRBV6-5	-	TRBJ2-1	14	CASSVWTDYNEQFF	TGTGCCAGCAGTGTTTGGACAGACTACAATGAGCAGTTCTTC
-	TRBV5-1	-	TRBJ2-2	13	CASSLVPSGELFF	TGCGCCAGCAGCTTGGTTCCGAGCGGGGAGCTGTTTTTT
-	TRBV4-2	-	TRBJ2-2	16	CASSPEGRGNTGELFF	TGTGCCAGCAGCCCCGAGGGCAGGGGAAACACCGGGGAGCTGTTTTTT
-	TRBV28	-	TRBJ2-7	12	CASSWEIYEQYF	TGTGCCAGCAGTTGGGAGATATACGAGCAGTACTTC
-	TRBV10-2	-	TRBJ2-5	11	CASRGPETQYF	TGCGCCAGTAGGGGCCCAGAGACCCAGTACTTC
TRBD2	TRBV25-1	-	TRBJ2-7	16	CASSEEGDGTSYEQYF	TGTGCCAGCAGTGAAGAGGGGGACGGGACTAGCTACGAGCAGTACTTC
TRBD1	TRBV27	-	TRBJ2-7	15	CASSSPGQGTYEQYF	TGTGCCAGCAGTAGCCCGGGACAGGGTACCTACGAGCAGTACTTC
-	TRBV18	-	TRBJ2-7	12	CASSLRAYEQYF	TGTGCCAGCTCACTCCGAGCCTACGAGCAGTACTTC
-	TRBV10-1	-	TRBJ1-1	13	CASSQGGNTEAFF	TGCGCCAGCAGCCAAGGGGGGAACACTGAAGCTTTCTTT
TRBD1	TRBV7-8	-	TRBJ2-7	14	CASSLDRGLGEQYF	TGTGCCAGCAGCTTAGACAGGGGGCTAGGGGAGCAGTACTTC
TRBD1	TRBV4-1	-	TRBJ2-7	15	CASSPRQGGPSEQYF	TGCGCCAGCAGCCCACGACAGGGGGGCCCCTCCGAGCAGTACTTC
TRBD2	TRBV7-2	once	TRBJ2-7	17	CASSLEGLLGPVYEQYF	TGTGCCAGCAGCTTAGAGGGACTATTGGGACCGGTCTACGAGCAGTACTTC
-	TRBV27	-	TRBJ2-3	14	CASSWRTDTDTQYF	TGTGCCAGCAGTTGGAGGACAGACACAGATACGCAGTATTTT
-	TRBV6-5	-	TRBJ1-4	12	CASSYAHEKLFF	TGTGCCAGCAGTTACGCTCATGAAAAACTGTTTTTT
TRBD1	TRBV19	few	TRBJ1-4	13	CATHPGQNEKLFF	TGTGCCACCCACCCGGGACAGAATGAAAAACTGTTTTTT
-	TRBV21-1	-	TRBJ2-5	14	CAKREGQFEEAQYF	TGTGCCAAGAGGGAGGGTCAATTTGAGGAGGCCCAGTACTTC
-	TRBV9	once	TRBJ2-1	15	CASSVDRGNYNEQFF	TGTGCCAGCAGCGTAGATCGGGGTAACTACAATGAGCAGTTCTTC
TRBD2	TRBV7-9	few	TRBJ2-7	15	CASSLTSGTSYEQYF	TGTGCCAGCAGCTTGACTAGCGGGACTTCCTACGAGCAGTACTTC
TRBD2	TRBV27	-	TRBJ2-2	19	CASSLFPGGPEMYTGELFF	TGTGCCAGCAGTTTATTCCCGGGAGGGCCGGAGATGTACACCGGGGAGCTGTTTTTT
-	TRBV4-1	-	TRBJ2-1	16	CASSQEPDFAYNEQFF	TGCGCCAGCAGCCAAGAGCCGGACTTCGCCTACAATGAGCAGTTCTTC
TRBD1	TRBV29-1	-	TRBJ2-3	14	CSVPTGGVTDTQYF	TGCAGCGTACCCACAGGGGGTGTCACAGATACGCAGTATTTT
TRBD1	TRBV27	-	TRBJ1-1	15	CASSSGQGLNTEAFF	TGTGCCAGCAGTTCAGGACAGGGCCTGAACACTGAAGCTTTCTTT
-	TRBV2	-	TRBJ2-7	14	CASSPGDRGYEQYF	TGTGCCAGCAGCCCTGGCGACAGAGGCTACGAGCAGTACTTC
-	TRBV11-1	-	TRBJ2-7	16	CASSSWGTGSSYEQYF	TGTGCCAGCAGCTCATGGGGAACAGGGAGCTCCTACGAGCAGTACTTC
-	TRBV4-2	-	TRBJ2-3	17	CASSQDLRPVGPDTQYF	TGTGCCAGCAGCCAAGATCTGCGGCCCGTGGGGCCAGATACGCAGTATTTT
-	TRBV11-2	-	TRBJ1-1	13	CASSRQGWTEAFF	TGTGCCAGCAGCCGACAAGGTTGGACTGAAGCTTTCTTT